A single sample is the source of the 14 T cell receptor beta chains below, sequenced in a study of human T cells and chemical hapten exposure. The time point: patch test 1, 2 weeks after DPC sensitization. Treatment described: therapeutic diphenylcyclopropenone sensitization with weekly scalp DPC. TCRdb reprocessed the RACE reads with MiXCR, giving one entry per CDR3 protein. The table records tens of thousands of distinct CDR3 sequences, 9.3% of them present only once. Sequencing used whole blood, obtained in connection with sensitization to the hapten diphenylcyclopropenone (DPC). The receptor source for this set is a woman in her 50s with alopecia areata. Some clones in this sample may be carry-over from other donors' samples.

This clonotype has a count of ten or more. The chain joins TRBV2 to TRBJ2-5, with a possible D match to TRBD1 (5 bases). Trimming took off 7 bases at V and 5 bases at J, with 14 bases between the two ends. The CDR3 sequence is 13 residues long. CDR1 and CDR2 from the germline V gene are SNHLY and FYNNEI. Here the CDR3 DNA reads TGTGCCAGCACTCCTGACAGCTACGAGACCCAGTACTTC. It encodes CASTPDSYETQYF.

This clonotype occurred many times. The V call is TRBV29-1, the J call TRBJ1-3, with no clear D. The CDR3 runs to 11 residues. Per the germline V gene, CDR1 is SQVTM and CDR2 is ANQGSEA. Trimming removed 3 bases from V and 4 bases from J, with 4 bases in between. Here the CDR3 reads CSVEWGNTIYF. CDR3 DNA sequence: TGCAGCGTTGAGTGGGGAAACACCATATATTTT.

This clonotype was found a few times. The chain joins TRBV5-8 to TRBJ2-3; TRBD1 is a possible D gene (5 bases). The CDR3 runs to 16 residues. Trimming cost V 5 bases and J 4 bases, with 20 bases left between them. Per the germline V gene, CDR1 is SGHTS and CDR2 is YDEGEE. The CDR3 DNA follows: TGTGCCAGCAGGTTCGGTCAGGGCAGGGCGGCAGATACGCAGTATTTT. Translated: CASRFGQGRAADTQYF.

A word on this clonotype: This could be a read error, since a much larger clone is one nucleotide away. The chain is built from TRBV3-1 and TRBJ1-4; perhaps TRBD1 as D (5 bases). Germline V gene sequence: CDR1 LGHDT, CDR2 YNNKEL (reference sequence). CDR3 length equals 15 residues. CDR3 coding DNA: TGTGACAGCAGCCAAGATGGTACGGGGCATGAAAAACTGTTTTTT. Encoded protein: CDSSQDGTGHEKLFF.

This clonotype was counted only a few times. This chain joins TRBV12-3 or TRBV12-4 and TRBJ1-5; a possible D gene is TRBD1 (6 bases). The germline V and J ends were trimmed by 5 bases and 2 bases, with 7 bases remaining between them. The CDR3 has 13 residues. The CDR3 sequence is CASSRQGNQPQHF. For the CDR3, the DNA is TGTGCCAGCAGTCGACAGGGCAATCAGCCCCAGCATTTT.

This clonotype was recorded at least ten times. The chain couples TRBV20-1 to TRBJ1-1; no reliable D call. CDR3 length: 16 residues. V was trimmed by 0 bases and J by 0 bases, leaving 14 bases between them. Germline loops: CDR1 DFQATT, CDR2 SNEGSKA (reference sequence). CDR3 protein: CSARDKDLPMNTEAFF. In DNA, the CDR3 is TGCAGTGCTAGAGACAAAGATTTACCCATGAACACTGAAGCTTTCTTT.

This clonotype was observed many times. The CDR3 coding sequence is TGTGCCAGCTCACCCCCAGGTAGCTCCTACGAGCAGTACTTC. Residues: CASSPPGSSYEQYF. The V and J genes are TRBV18 and TRBJ2-7; D call uncertain. This CDR3 is 14 amino acids long. Germline values: CDR1 KGHSH, CDR2 LQKENI. V dropped 3 bases and J dropped 0 bases, with 9 bases sitting between them.

This clonotype was detected many times. The V gene is TRBV7-9, the J gene TRBJ1-2; maybe TRBD1 (6 bases). Germline loops: CDR1 SEHNR, CDR2 FQNEAQ (reference sequence). The germline V and J ends were trimmed by 5 bases and 4 bases, with 8 bases remaining between them. CDR3 length: 12 amino acids. The CDR3 bases are TGTGCCAGCAGCCCGACAGGCTATGGCTACACCTTC. It yields the protein CASSPTGYGYTF.

There are many counts of this clonotype. V is TRBV6-5 and J is TRBJ2-7, with 12 nucleotides matching TRBD2. Germline-derived CDR1 and CDR2 are MNHEY and SVGAGI. After removal of 4 bases from V and 4 bases from J, the junction contained 2 bases not matched to a gene. CDR3 length equals 14 residues. This CDR3 reads CASSWTSGVYEQYF. In DNA form, the CDR3 reads TGTGCCAGCAGTTGGACTAGCGGGGTTTACGAGCAGTACTTC.

This clonotype was detected many times. The rearrangement joins TRBV18 to TRBJ1-5; D perhaps matches TRBD1 (6 bases). Trimming took 4 bases from V and 2 from J, leaving 9 bases between them. CDR1 is KGHSH, CDR2 LQKENI, per germline. The CDR3 consists of 14 residues. CDR3 nucleotides: TGTGCCAGCTCACAGGGGGGGGGCAATCAGCCCCAGCATTTT. Translating gives CASSQGGGNQPQHF.

This clonotype was seen at least ten times. The chain combines TRBV18 with TRBJ1-6; no reliable D call. The CDR3 loop spans 14 amino acids. The V end was cut by 0 bases, the J end by 8 bases, with 8 bases between. In germline, CDR1 is KGHSH, CDR2 LQKENI. In DNA form, the CDR3 reads TGTGCCAGCTCACCACCGGGTTGGGATTCACCCCTCCACTTT. Translation gives CASSPPGWDSPLHF.

In the case of this clonotype: It may be a read error: a sequence one base away is much more abundant. The chain carries TRBV6-5 and TRBJ2-7, with D maybe TRBD1 (5 bases). This CDR3 is 13 amino acids long. Germline loops: CDR1 MNHEY, CDR2 SVGAGI. DNA for the CDR3: TGTGTCAGCAGTTACCAGGGAACGGGCGAGCAGTACTTC. It translates to CVSSYQGTGEQYF.

This clonotype has a count of ten or more. The chain uses TRBV7-9 and TRBJ2-2, with 8 bases identical to TRBD1. The CDR3 extends over 15 amino acids. Germline trimming cut 5 bases from V and 4 bases from J; bases unmatched to any gene: 6. Germline-derived CDR1 and CDR2 are SEHNR and FQNEAQ (reference sequence). The CDR3 protein is CASSKTGALTGELFF. DNA for the CDR3: TGTGCCAGCAGCAAGACAGGGGCCCTCACCGGGGAGCTGTTTTTT.

The V and J genes are TRBV7-9 and TRBJ1-2; the match to TRBD1 covers 7 bases. CDR3 length: 12 amino acids. After removal of 3 bases from V and 9 bases from J, the junction contained 4 bases not matched to a gene. Germline lookup yields CDR1 SEHNR and CDR2 FQNEAQ (reference sequence). DNA of the CDR3: TGTGCCAGCAGCTTCACGGACAGGAGCTACACCTTC. Translating it yields CASSFTDRSYTF.